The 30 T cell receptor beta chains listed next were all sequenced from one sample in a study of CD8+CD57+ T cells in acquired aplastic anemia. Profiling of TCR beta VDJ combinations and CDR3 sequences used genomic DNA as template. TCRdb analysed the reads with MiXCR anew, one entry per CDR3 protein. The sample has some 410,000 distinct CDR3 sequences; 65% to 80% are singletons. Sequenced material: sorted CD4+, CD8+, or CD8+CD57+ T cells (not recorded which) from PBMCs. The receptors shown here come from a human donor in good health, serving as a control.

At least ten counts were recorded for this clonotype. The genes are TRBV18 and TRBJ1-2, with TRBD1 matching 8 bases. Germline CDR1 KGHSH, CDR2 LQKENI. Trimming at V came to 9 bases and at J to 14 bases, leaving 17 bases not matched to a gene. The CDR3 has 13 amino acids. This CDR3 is CASHGQGEPAVTF. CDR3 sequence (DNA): TGTGCCAGTCATGGACAGGGTGAGCCGGCGGTGACCTTC.

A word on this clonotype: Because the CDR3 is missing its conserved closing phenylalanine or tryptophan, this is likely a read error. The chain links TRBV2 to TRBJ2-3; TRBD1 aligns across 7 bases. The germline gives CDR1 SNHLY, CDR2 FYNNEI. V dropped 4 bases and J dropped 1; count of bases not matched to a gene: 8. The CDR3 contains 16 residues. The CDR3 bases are TGTGCCAGCAGTGTGGATCGGGGACAGCGCACAGATACGCAGTATTGT. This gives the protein CASSVDRGQRTDTQYC.

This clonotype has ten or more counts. Here the CDR3 DNA reads TGCAGTGCTAGGACTAGCCCCCCAGATACGCAGTATTTT. It encodes CSARTSPPDTQYF. This chain links TRBV20-1 with TRBJ2-3; TRBD2 matches 7 bases. Trimming cost V 3 bases and J 4 bases; bases outside gene matches: 4. The germline V gene encodes CDR1 DFQATT and CDR2 SNEGSKA (reference sequence). The CDR3 runs to 13 residues.

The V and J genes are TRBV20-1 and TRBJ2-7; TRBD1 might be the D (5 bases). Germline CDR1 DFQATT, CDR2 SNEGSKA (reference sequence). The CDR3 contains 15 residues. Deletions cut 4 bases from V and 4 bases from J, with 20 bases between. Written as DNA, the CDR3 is TGCAGTGCTAAACAAGACAGCCTCCAAAAGTACGAGCAGTACTTC. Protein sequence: CSAKQDSLQKYEQYF.

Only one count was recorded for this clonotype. The CDR3 nucleotides are TGTGCCAGCAGTGAAGCAGTAGAGAACCAGTACTTC. This sequence encodes CASSEAVENQYF. The chain is built from TRBV2 and TRBJ2-7; D is unresolved. This CDR3 contains 12 residues. Germline loops: CDR1 SNHLY, CDR2 FYNNEI. The V end was cut by 0 bases, the J end by 10 bases, with 10 bases between.

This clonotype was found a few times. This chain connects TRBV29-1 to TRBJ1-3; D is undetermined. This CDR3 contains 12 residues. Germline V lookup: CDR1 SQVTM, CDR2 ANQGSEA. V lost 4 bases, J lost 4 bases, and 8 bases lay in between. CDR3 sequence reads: CSVAVDGNTIYF. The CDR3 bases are TGCAGCGTTGCAGTGGACGGAAACACCATATATTTT.

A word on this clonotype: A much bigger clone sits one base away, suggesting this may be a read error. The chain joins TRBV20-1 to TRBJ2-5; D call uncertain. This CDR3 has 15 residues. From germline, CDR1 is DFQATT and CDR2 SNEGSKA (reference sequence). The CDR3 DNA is TGCAGTGCTAGAGATAGGGTGGCCGACCAAGTGACCCAGTACTTC. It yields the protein CSARDRVADQVTQYF.

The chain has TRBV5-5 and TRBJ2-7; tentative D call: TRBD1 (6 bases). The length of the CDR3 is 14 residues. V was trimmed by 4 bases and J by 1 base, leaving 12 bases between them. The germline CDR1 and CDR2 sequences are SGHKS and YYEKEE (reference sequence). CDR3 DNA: TGTGCCAGCAGCGGAAAAGGACAGTCCTACGAGCAGTACTTC. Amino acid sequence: CASSGKGQSYEQYF.

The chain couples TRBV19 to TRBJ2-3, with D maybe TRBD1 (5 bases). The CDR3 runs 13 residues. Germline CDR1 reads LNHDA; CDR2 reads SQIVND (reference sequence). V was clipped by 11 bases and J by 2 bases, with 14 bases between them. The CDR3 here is CAGTVGVTDTQYF. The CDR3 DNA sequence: TGTGCCGGTACCGTAGGGGTCACAGATACGCAGTATTTT.

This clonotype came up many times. CDR3 sequence reads: CASTKDRGIRQPQHF. CDR3 coding DNA: TGTGCCAGCACCAAGGACAGGGGGATCAGGCAGCCCCAGCATTTT. The V and J genes are TRBV6-1 and TRBJ1-5, with 10 bases identical to TRBD1. J gave up 7 bases and V 7 bases, and 10 bases lay outside the gene matches. The CDR3 is made up of 15 amino acids. Looked up from germline, CDR1 is MNHNS and CDR2 is SASEGT.

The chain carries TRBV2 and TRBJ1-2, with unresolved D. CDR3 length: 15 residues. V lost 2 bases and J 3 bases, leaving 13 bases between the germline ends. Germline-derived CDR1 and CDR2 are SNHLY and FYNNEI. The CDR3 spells CASSEYGNTDYGYTF. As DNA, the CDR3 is TGTGCCAGCAGTGAATATGGGAACACTGACTATGGCTACACCTTC. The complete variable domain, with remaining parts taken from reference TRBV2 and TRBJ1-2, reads EPEVTQTPSHQVTQMGQEVILRCVPISNHLYFYWYRQILGQKVEFLVSFYNNEISEKSEIFDDQFSVERPDGSNFTLKIRSTKLEDSAMYFCASSEYGNTDYGYTFGSGTRLTVV.

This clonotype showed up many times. The CDR3 loop is CASKFRGQINEQFF. DNA of the CDR3: TGTGCCAGTAAGTTTCGGGGACAGATAAATGAGCAGTTCTTC. The rearrangement uses TRBV12-3 or TRBV12-4 and TRBJ2-1, with TRBD1 matching over 7 bases. CDR3 length: 14 amino acids. The trim removed 9 bases at V and 7 bases at J, leaving 12 bases unmatched.

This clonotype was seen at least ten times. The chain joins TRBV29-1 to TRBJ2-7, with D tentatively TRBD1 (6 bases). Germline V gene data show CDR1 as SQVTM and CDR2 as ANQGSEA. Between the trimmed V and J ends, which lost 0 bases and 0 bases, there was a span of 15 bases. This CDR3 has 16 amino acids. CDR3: CSVEDINRDNSYEQYF. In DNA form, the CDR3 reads TGCAGCGTTGAAGATATTAACCGGGACAACTCCTACGAGCAGTACTTC.

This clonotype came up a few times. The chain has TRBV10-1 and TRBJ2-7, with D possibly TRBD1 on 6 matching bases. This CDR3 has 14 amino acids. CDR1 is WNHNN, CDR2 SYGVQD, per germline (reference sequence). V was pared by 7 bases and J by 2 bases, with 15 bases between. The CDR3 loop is CASMTDSPTYEQYF. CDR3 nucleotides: TGCGCCAGCATGACGGACAGCCCGACCTACGAGCAGTACTTC.

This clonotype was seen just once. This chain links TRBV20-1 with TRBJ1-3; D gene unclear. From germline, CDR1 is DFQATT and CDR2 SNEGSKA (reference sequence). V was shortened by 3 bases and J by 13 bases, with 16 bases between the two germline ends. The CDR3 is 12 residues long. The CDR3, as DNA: TGCAGTGCTAGTCGTGGTTCTAACTATATATATTTT. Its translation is CSASRGSNYIYF.

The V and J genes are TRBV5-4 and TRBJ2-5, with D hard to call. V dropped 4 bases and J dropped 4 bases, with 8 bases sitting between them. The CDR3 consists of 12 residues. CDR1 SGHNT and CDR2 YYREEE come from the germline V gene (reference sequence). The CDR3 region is CASSLRTETQYF. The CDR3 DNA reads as TGTGCCAGCAGCCTGCGGACAGAGACCCAGTACTTC.

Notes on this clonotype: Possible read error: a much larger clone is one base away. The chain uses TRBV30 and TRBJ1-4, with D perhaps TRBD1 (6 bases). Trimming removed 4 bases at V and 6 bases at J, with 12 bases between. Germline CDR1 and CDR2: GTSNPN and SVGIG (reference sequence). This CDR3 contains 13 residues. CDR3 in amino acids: CAWTFHRDEKLFF. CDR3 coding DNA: TGTGCCTGGACCTTCCACAGGGATGAAAAACTGTTTTTT.

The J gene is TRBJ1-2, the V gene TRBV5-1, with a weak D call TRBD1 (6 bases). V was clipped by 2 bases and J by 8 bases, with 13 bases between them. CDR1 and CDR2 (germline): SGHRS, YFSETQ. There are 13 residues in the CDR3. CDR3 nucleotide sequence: TGCGCCAGCAGCTTTGTGGGGGCTGACGGCTACACCTTC. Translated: CASSFVGADGYTF. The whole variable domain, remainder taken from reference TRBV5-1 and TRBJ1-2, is KAGVTQTPRYLIKTRGQQVTLSCSPISGHRSVSWYQQTPGQGLQFLFEYFSETQRNKGNFPGRFSGRQFSNSRSEMNVSTLELGDSALYLCASSFVGADGYTFGSGTRLTVV.

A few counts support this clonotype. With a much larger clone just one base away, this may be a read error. Here the CDR3 reads CSARGRVTYGYTF. In DNA form, the CDR3 reads TGCAGTGCTAGGGGCAGGGTGACCTATGGCTACACCTTC. The gene calls are TRBV20-1 and TRBJ1-2, with D tentatively TRBD1 (5 bases). Germline loops: CDR1 DFQATT, CDR2 SNEGSKA (reference sequence). The CDR3 extends over 13 amino acids. Trimming shortened V by 3 bases and J by 4 bases, and 12 bases separated the two germline ends.

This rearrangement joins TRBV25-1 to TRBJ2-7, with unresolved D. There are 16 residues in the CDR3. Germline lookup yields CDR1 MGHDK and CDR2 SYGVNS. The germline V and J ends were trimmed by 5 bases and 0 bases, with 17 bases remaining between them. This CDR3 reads CASSYSGQSSSYEQYF. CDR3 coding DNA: TGTGCCAGCAGTTACTCGGGTCAGAGTAGCTCCTACGAGCAGTACTTC.

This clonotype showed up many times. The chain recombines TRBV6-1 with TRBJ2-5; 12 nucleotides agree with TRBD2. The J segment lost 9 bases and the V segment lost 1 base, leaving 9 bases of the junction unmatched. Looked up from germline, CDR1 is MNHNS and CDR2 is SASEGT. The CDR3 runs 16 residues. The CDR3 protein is CASSEVVRASGGAQYF. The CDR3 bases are TGTGCCAGCAGTGAAGTCGTTAGGGCTAGCGGGGGGGCCCAGTACTTC.

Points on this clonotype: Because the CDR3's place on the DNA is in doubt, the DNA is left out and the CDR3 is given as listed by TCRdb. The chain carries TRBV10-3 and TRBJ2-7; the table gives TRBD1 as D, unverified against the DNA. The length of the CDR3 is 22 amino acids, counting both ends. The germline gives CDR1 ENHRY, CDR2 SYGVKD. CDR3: CAISERKISEAFFGQGTYEQYF.

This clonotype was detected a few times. The CDR3 here is CASSLGRGYEQYF. CDR3 in DNA: TGTGCCAGCAGCTTAGGGAGGGGTTACGAGCAGTACTTC. The V call is TRBV7-2, the J call TRBJ2-7; possible D gene TRBD2, 6 bases. The CDR3 is 13 amino acids. From germline, CDR1 is SGHTA and CDR2 FQGNSA. The ends were cut back, 1 base at V and 4 bases at J, with 8 bases in the middle.

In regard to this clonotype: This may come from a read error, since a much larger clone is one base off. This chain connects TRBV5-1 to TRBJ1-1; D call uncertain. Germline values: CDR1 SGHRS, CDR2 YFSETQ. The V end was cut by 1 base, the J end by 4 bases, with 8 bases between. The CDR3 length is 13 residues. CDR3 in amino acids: CASSLSMSTEAFF. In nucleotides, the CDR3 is TGCGCCAGCAGCTTGTCCATGAGCACTGAAGCTTTCTTT.

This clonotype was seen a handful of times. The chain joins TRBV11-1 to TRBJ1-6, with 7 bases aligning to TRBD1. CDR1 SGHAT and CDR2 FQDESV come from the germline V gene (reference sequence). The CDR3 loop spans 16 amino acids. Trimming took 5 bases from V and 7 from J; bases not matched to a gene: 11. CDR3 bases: TGTGCCAGCAGCCGCAGACAGGGAGGCAAGAATTCACCCCTCCACTTT. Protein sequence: CASSRRQGGKNSPLHF.

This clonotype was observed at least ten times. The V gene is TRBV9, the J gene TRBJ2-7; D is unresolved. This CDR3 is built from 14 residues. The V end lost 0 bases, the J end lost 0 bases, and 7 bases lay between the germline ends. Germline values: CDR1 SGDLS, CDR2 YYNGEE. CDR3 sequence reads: CASSVGAVSYEQYF. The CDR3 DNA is TGTGCCAGCAGCGTAGGGGCTGTCTCCTACGAGCAGTACTTC.

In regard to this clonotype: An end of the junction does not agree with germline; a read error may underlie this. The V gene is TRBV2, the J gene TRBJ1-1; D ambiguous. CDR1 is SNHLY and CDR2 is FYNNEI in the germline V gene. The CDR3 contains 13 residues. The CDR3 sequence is CASSVDLNPEAFF. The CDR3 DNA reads TGTGCCAGCAGCGTGGATTTGAATCCTGAAGCGTTCTTT.

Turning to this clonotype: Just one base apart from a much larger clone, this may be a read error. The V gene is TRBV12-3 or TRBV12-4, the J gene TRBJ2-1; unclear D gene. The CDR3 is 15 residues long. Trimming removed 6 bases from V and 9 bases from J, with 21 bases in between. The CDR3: CASSGDDTWSSEQFF. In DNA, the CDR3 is TGTGCCAGCAGCGGAGATGATACTTGGAGTAGTGAGCAGTTCTTC.

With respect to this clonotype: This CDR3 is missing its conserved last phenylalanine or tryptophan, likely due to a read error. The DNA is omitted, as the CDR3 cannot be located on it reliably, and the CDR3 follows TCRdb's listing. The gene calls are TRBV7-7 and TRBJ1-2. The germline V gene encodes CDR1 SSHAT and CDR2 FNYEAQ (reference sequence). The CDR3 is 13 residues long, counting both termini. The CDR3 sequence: CASSQEWRTNEKL.

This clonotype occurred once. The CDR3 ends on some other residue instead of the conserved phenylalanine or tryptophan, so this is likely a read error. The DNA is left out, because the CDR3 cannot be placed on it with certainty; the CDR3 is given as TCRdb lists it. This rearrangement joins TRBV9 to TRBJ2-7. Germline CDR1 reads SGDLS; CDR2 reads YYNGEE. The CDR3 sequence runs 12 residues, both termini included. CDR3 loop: CASSVVGGELDS.